This T cell receptor (beta chain) is drawn from a study of sequential checkpoint blockade in melanoma. Overall study context: First-line arms were nivolumab then ipilimumab, or the reverse, randomized 1:1. After both sequences, patients received maintenance nivolumab.

Clones were read by immunoSEQ multiplex PCR, and TCRdb kept only the in-frame ones, dropping some. Of around 40,000 clones detected, approximately 90% appear once; the ten largest clones hold 12%. Treatment in this sample: randomized to nivolumab then ipilimumab (arm A) or the reverse (arm B). From thawed PBMCs, live CD3+CD8+ cells negative for CD19 and CD56 were sorted. With 5 bases clipped from V and 9 bases from J, the junction kept 10 bases outside the gene matches. The CDR3 extends over 15 amino acids. The germline gives CDR1 LGHNA, CDR2 YSLEER. This receptor was taken from a human donor with melanoma. This material consisted of CD8+ T cells sorted from blood (inferred from file names), taken from a patient given nivolumab and ipilimumab in sequence. This rearrangement joins TRBV4-3 to TRBJ1-6; TRBD1 matches at 7 bases. For the CDR3, the DNA is TGCGCCAGCAGCGCCAGACAGGGAGCTATTTCACCCCTCCACTTT. Its protein product is CASSARQGAISPLHF.